This T cell receptor beta chain was obtained from a study of blood T cell repertoires in COVID-19. Study background: Donors in the United States, Italy and Spain gave samples during acute or convalescent COVID-19. Sources were T cells, B-cell-depleted T cells, or PBMCs; the material itself was cDNA or gDNA.

The length of the CDR3 is 15 residues. Per the germline V gene, CDR1 is SNHLY and CDR2 is FYNNEI. V shed 6 bases and J 2 bases; nucleotides not matched to a gene: 8. In the original processing: Scientists estimated how many nucleated cells there were by amplifying reference gene primers. Repertoires were generated with immunoSEQ multiplex PCR, while TCRdb's copy carries only in-frame clones and drops some. That table gives V, J and clone size, and the DNA gave D and trimming. This table holds about 270,000 clones, approximately 84% found once. While infection was still active, Seattle patients were enrolled and then followed longitudinally.

The chain joins TRBV2 to TRBJ2-3, with 7 bases lining up with TRBD2. The sample was peripheral blood. The sequence came from a human donor with COVID-19, enrolled during active disease. The donor label of this sample is uncertain. CDR3 amino acids: CASSWTRGNTDTQYF. The CDR3 DNA follows: TGTGCCAGCAGCTGGACTAGAGGGAACACAGATACGCAGTATTTT.